Sequencing of this T cell receptor beta chain was carried out in a study of blood T cell repertoires in COVID-19. Germline CDR1 and CDR2: LGHDT and YNNKEL (reference sequence). The V and J ends lost 0 bases and 0 bases respectively, with 8 bases between them. This CDR3 spans 15 amino acids. As originally analysed: Researchers report that nucleated cell counts were estimated from reference gene primer amplification. Profiled with immunoSEQ multiplex PCR; TCRdb holds only in-frame clones, not every one. The V and J calls and clone size were taken over from that table, and D and trimming were inferred from the DNA. The sample has 70,000 to 95,000 clones; 80% to 90% are singletons.

V is TRBV3-1 (or the pseudogene TRBV3-2) and J is TRBJ1-2; no clear D. Sequencing input: peripheral blood. The source of this sequence is a woman older than 75 with acute or convalescent COVID-19. Here the CDR3 reads CASSQDARANYGYTF. CDR3 nucleotide sequence: TGTGCCAGCAGCCAAGATGCGCGAGCTAACTATGGCTACACCTTC.